The 10 T cell receptor beta chains below all came from one sample that was sequenced in a study of cytomegalovirus exposure and HLA in healthy donors. Researchers ran the PCR with 60 Vbeta and 13 Jbeta primers. Libraries were prepared by immunoSEQ multiplex PCR; TCRdb keeps only in-frame clonotypes and omits some of them. The sample shows roughly 130,000 clones, over 70% of them seen only once. The sequencing input was PBMCs. These TCRs come from a woman between 35 and 50 years old in good health and CMV-seronegative.

The J gene is TRBJ2-1, the V gene TRBV11-3; D is undetermined. This CDR3 has 15 residues. V was pared by 5 bases and J by 2 bases, with 13 bases between. Germline V gene sequence: CDR1 SGHNT, CDR2 YENEEA. The CDR3 nucleotides read TGTGCCAGCAGCCCTGATTTAGGAGCCTACAATGAGCAGTTCTTC. It encodes CASSPDLGAYNEQFF.

The gene calls are TRBV29-1 and TRBJ1-1; 9 bases map to TRBD1. The CDR3 runs 14 residues. The V and J ends lost 6 bases and 0 bases, in that order; junction bases with no gene match: 5. CDR1 and CDR2 from the germline V gene are SQVTM and ANQGSEA. The CDR3 DNA follows: TGCAGCGTGGACAGGGGCGGTATGAACACTGAAGCTTTCTTT. This sequence encodes CSVDRGGMNTEAFF. The full variable domain, completed using reference TRBV29-1 and TRBJ1-1, is SAVISQKPSRDICQRGTSLTIQCQVDSQVTMMFWYRQQPGQSLTLIATANQGSEATYESGFVIDKFPISRPNLTFSTLTVSNMSPEDSSIYLCSVDRGGMNTEAFFGQGTRLTVV.

The chain has TRBV6-6 and TRBJ1-6, with D hard to call. CDR1 and CDR2 from the germline V gene are MNHNY and SVGAGI (reference sequence). The V gene lost 6 bases and the J gene lost 2 bases, with 11 bases spanning the gap. This CDR3 spans 15 amino acids. The CDR3 bases are TGTGCCAGCAGATCCGCGGGAGCCTATAATTCACCCCTCCACTTT. This gives the protein CASRSAGAYNSPLHF.

This chain uses TRBV9 with TRBJ2-5, with TRBD2 identical over 7 bases. This CDR3 spans 14 amino acids. V dropped 0 bases and J dropped 4; count of bases not matched to a gene: 3. Germline V CDR1 and CDR2: SGDLS, YYNGEE. CDR3 coding DNA: TGTGCCAGCAGCGTAGGCGGGGGATTAGAGACCCAGTACTTC. Amino acids: CASSVGGGLETQYF.

The rearrangement links TRBV29-1 to TRBJ1-1; D not resolved. Germline CDR1 reads SQVTM; CDR2 reads ANQGSEA. This CDR3 contains 12 residues. V lost 4 bases, J lost 7 bases, and 13 bases lay in between. The CDR3 DNA reads as TGCAGCGTTGTGCGCGGAACCCATGAAGCTTTCTTT. Translating it yields CSVVRGTHEAFF.

This rearrangement joins TRBV2 to TRBJ2-2; tentatively, D is TRBD1 (5 bases). The CDR3 sequence is 14 residues long. Germline V gene sequence: CDR1 SNHLY, CDR2 FYNNEI. V lost 7 bases and J 0 bases, leaving 9 bases between the germline ends. CDR3 loop: CASKGNANTGELFF. The CDR3 DNA is TGTGCCAGCAAGGGGAACGCGAACACCGGGGAGCTGTTTTTT.

V is TRBV14 and J is TRBJ2-7, with 13 bases aligning to TRBD2. Germline loops: CDR1 SGHDN, CDR2 FVKESK. V trimming: 5 bases; J trimming: 6 bases; junction bases outside the gene matches: 7. The length of the CDR3 is 15 residues. The CDR3 spells CASSSRLAGGREQYF. The CDR3 nucleotides read TGTGCCAGCAGCTCTCGACTAGCGGGGGGACGCGAGCAGTACTTC.

The V gene is TRBV14, the J gene TRBJ1-2; D gene unclear. The germline CDR1 and CDR2 sequences are SGHDN and FVKESK. Trimming removed 0 bases at V and 1 base at J, with 3 bases between. This CDR3 is built from 13 residues. The CDR3 reads CASSQDNNYGYTF. CDR3 DNA: TGTGCCAGCAGCCAAGATAATAACTATGGCTACACCTTC. The full variable domain, in which reference TRBV14 and TRBJ1-2 provide the parts outside the CDR3, is EAGVTQFPSHSVIEKGQTVTLRCDPISGHDNLYWYRRVMGKEIKFLLHFVKESKQDESGMPNNRFLAERTGGTYSTLKVQPAELEDSGVYFCASSQDNNYGYTFGSGTRLTVV.

The chain uses TRBV27 and TRBJ1-4, with D maybe TRBD1 (5 bases). The germline V gene has CDR1 MNHEY and CDR2 SMNVEV (reference sequence). V dropped 5 bases and J dropped 4 bases, with 17 bases sitting between them. This CDR3 contains 16 residues. CDR3: CASSVSGGALNEKLFF. CDR3 sequence (DNA): TGTGCCAGCAGTGTCTCCGGAGGGGCCCTTAATGAAAAACTGTTTTTT.

V usage is TRBV5-6 and J usage is TRBJ1-6; D is uncertain. Trimming cost V 0 bases and J 7 bases, with 20 bases left between them. The CDR3 covers 18 residues. Germline assignment: CDR1 SGHDT and CDR2 YYEEEE. The CDR3, as DNA: TGTGCCAGCAGCTTGGGGCTATTGTGGGAGAAGGGAAATTCACCCCTCCACTTT. Residues: CASSLGLLWEKGNSPLHF.